This T cell receptor (beta chain) was captured in a study of T cells in Graves' hyperthyroidism and ophthalmopathy. This clonotype came up once. The CDR3 runs to 15 residues. Germline V gene data show CDR1 as MNHEY and CDR2 as SMNVEV (reference sequence). J gave up 2 bases and V 4 bases, and 5 bases lay outside the gene matches. Amplified TCR beta CDR3 regions derived from RNA transcripts. During a first-round RT-PCR of the TCR CDR3, the HTBI primer set was used. TCRdb recomputed calls from the multiplex PCR reads with MiXCR, one row per CDR3 protein. The sample has around 250,000 distinct CDR3 sequences; about 24% are singletons.

The TCR was taken from a woman in her thirties or forties with Graves' ophthalmopathy. Input material: blood. The chain carries TRBV27 and TRBJ2-7; 10 bases line up with TRBD1. The CDR3 protein is CASSSVGTGAYEQYF. As DNA, the CDR3 is TGTGCCAGCAGTTCGGTAGGGACAGGGGCCTACGAGCAGTACTTC.